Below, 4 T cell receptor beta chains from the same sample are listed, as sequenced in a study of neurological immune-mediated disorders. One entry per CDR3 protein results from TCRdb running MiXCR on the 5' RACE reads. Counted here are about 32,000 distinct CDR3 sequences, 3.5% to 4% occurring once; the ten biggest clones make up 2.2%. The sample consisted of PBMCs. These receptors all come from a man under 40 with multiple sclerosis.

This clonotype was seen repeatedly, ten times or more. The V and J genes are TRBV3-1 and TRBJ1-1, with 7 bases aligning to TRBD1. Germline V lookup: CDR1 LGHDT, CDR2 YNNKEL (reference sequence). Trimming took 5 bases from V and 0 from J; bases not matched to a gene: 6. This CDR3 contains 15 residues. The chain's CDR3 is CASSDFRGMNTEAFF. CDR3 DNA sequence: TGTGCCAGCAGCGATTTCAGGGGGATGAACACTGAAGCTTTCTTT.

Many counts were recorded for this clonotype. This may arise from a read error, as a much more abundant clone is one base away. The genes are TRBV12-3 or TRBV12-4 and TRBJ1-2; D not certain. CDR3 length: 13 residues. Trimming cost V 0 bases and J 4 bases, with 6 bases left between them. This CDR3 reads CASSLAKFYGYTF. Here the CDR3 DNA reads TGTGCCAGCAGTTTAGCAAAGTTCTATGGCTACACCTTC.

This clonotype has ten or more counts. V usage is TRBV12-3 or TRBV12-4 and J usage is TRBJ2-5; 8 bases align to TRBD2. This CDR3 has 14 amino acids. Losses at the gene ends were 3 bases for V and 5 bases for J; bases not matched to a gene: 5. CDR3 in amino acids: CASSFASGWETQYF. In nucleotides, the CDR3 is TGTGCCAGCAGTTTTGCTAGCGGGTGGGAGACCCAGTACTTC.

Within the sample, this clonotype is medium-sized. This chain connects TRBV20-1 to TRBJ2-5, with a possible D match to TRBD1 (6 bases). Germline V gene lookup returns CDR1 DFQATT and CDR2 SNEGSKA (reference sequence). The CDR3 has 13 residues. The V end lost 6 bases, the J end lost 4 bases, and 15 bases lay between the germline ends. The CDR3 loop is CSASRGIGETQYF. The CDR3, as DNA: TGCAGTGCCAGTAGGGGGATAGGAGAGACCCAGTACTTC.